The T cell receptor beta chain under discussion was sequenced for a study of blood T cell repertoires in COVID-19 (TCRdb year 2020). Notes on the research overall: The collaborator samples originated in the United States, Italy and Spain and spanned the acute and convalescent phases of COVID-19. The samples were drawn from the first 160 participants of the ongoing ImmuneRACE study and from 1,200 or so subjects provided by 6 global collaborators. Subjects who had been exposed to COVID-19, were actively infected with it, or had recovered from it provided the deeply sampled blood TCRbeta repertoires that made up the dataset. Where available, HLA class I and class II types were obtained from metadata supplied by the sample provider rather than from assay-based typing. The prospective study material was composed of cDNA or gDNA derived from T cells, B-cell-depleted T cells, or PBMCs. Sample metadata almost always included a de-identified subject ID, COVID-19 status, age in years and sex. A freely available public database, intended as a resource for researchers studying the immune response to SARS-CoV-2, is where the repertoires were released.

Regarding this clone: Its antigen remains undetermined. No base-level quality is on record; no much larger clone is a single base apart.

TCRbeta CDR3 regions were amplified from genomic DNA using the immunoSEQ Assay, a bias-controlled multiplex PCR. As for how the authors treated the data: The number of nucleated cells in each sample was estimated by amplification of reference gene primers within the assay. To quantify the absolute abundance of each unique TCRbeta CDR3 rearrangement, sequence reads were collapsed and filtered. For each sample, productive Simpson clonality was calculated as the square root of Simpson's diversity index across productive rearrangements. TCRdb limited this immuneACCESS table to in-frame rearrangements with V and J called. A share of clones is missing; checked studies link under half to unresolved V genes, and the rest is unexplained. V and J calls and clone size come straight from that table; D and trimming were deduced from the DNA. The sample has approximately 250,000 clones on record, around 93% of them singletons. The ten largest clonotypes hold approximately 3% of the sample.

General study outcomes and caveats: Clinical and demographic metadata were provided uncurated, with the amount varying by source and participant.

In the prospective study, participants were roughly 18 to 89 years old, resided in about 25 geographic areas of the United States, and were enrolled through a virtual design. To assign participants to cohorts, the prospective study relied on clinical history that participants themselves reported in a screening survey and a study questionnaire. Exposed participants were defined as having been in contact with someone with a PCR-confirmed or clinician-diagnosed COVID-19 case within 2 weeks of study entry. Each participant in the prospective study had whole blood, serum and a nasopharyngeal or oropharyngeal swab collected by mobile phlebotomists. Participants in the prospective study had the option to provide additional blood draws and questionnaires over an approximately 2-month period. Blood samples from the prospective study were shipped frozen or at room temperature prior to DNA extraction. The receptor comes from a man aged 35-49 years who had been exposed to COVID-19. Sequenced: PBMCs or T cells enriched from blood (not recorded which).

The CDR3 region: CASRTHSQETQYF. The sequenced DNA: TGTGCCAGCCGGACACATAGCCAAGAGACCCAGTACTTC. The chain uses TRBV19 and TRBJ2-5; the D region possibly corresponds to TRBD1 (5 bases align). From the germline V gene (reference sequence), CDR1 is LNHDA and CDR2 is SQIVND. The CDR3, cysteine through phenylalanine, is 13 amino acids long. Only the CDR3 part of the read is kept: 39 bases, read in frame from the first base. V gives up 9 bases and J gives up 1 base, and the segment between their germline ends measures 12 bases.